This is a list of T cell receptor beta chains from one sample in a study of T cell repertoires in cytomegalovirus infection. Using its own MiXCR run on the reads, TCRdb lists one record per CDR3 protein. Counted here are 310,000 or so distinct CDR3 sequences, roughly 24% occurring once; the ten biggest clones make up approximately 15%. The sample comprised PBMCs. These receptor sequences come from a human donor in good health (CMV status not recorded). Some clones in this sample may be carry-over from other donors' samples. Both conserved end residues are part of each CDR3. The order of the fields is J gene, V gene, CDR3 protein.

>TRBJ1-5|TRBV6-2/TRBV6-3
CASRRPGTAPRDQPQHF
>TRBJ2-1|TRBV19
CASMGLGVSGEQFF
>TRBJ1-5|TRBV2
CASSHGTGQQPQHF
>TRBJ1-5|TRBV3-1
CASSARQGLNQPQHF
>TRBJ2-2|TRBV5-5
CASSLEGQGKAGELFF
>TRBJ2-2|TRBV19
CASMILAGSRYTGELFF
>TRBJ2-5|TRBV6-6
CASSYGTSVQETQYF
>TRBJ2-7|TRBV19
CASSIGGTGASYEQYF
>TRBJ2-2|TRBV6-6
CASSYLTSANTGELFF
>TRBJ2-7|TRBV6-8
CASSYRGGEQYF
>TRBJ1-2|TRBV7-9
CASSPGRNQGSYGYTF
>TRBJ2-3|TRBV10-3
CAISESKTSDTQYF
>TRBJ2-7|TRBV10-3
CAISAGGEQYF
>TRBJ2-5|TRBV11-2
CASSLDLWTAQETQYF
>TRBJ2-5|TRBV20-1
CSATSGGAGIQETQYF
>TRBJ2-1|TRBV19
CASSIDHLAGGRNEQFF
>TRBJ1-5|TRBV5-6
CASSLWDVNQPQHF
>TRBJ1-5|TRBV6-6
CASSYDLTVSNQPQHF
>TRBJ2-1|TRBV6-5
CASSYQVGSYNEQFF
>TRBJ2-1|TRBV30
CAWSVGTGSYNEQFF
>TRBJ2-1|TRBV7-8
CASSPEIADKFF
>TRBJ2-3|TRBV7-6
CASSLVFDTQYF
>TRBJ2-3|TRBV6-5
CASSYILAGTDTQYF
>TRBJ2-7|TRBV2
CASGRNSYEQYF
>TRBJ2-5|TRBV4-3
CASSQGTSGSFGETQYF
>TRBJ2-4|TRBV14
CASSQAGLLAKNIQYF
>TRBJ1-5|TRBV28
CASRGRGPQASSNQPQHF
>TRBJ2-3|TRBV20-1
CSASSPAGRTDTQYF
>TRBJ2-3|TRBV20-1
CSARASSVAGGASTDTQYF
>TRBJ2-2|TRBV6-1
CASRTSGRAGELFF
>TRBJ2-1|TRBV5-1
CASSPTSGRLLEQFF
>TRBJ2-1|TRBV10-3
CAIRGSSYNEQFF
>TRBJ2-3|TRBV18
CASSTILAGATTDTQYF
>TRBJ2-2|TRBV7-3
CASSLTAGPGELFF
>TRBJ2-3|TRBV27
CASSLRVQYTDTQYF
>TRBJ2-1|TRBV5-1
CASSPLGGLGLLEQFF
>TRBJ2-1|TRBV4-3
CASSQEVSGRVYEQFF
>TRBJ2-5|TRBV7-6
CASNRQGAETQYF
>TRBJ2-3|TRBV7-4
CASRSLTQLPDTQYF
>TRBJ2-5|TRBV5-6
CASSFGGRLETQYF
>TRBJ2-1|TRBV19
CASSQVGQGKSEQFF
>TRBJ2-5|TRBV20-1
CSALAGVEETQYF
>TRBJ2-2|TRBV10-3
CAISESSLAGHGTGELFF
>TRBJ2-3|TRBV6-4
CASSIGSSDTQYF